Listed below are T cell receptor beta chains from one sample, sequenced in a study of blood T cells in healthy people across ages. TCRdb fed the 5' RACE reads into MiXCR, producing one record per CDR3 protein. The sample holds 1,500,000 or so distinct CDR3 sequences; 55% to 75% are singletons and the top ten take over 5.5%. What was sequenced was blood. Receptor source: a man younger than 35 in good health. Each CDR3 is given with its conserved first and last residue. D genes are given only for firm matches. Clone sizes are given selectively: once, few, many, or a class where the clone is expanded.

CDR3: CASSGSVPYEQYF; DNA: TGTGCCAGCAGTGGATCAGTTCCCTACGAGCAGTACTTC; J: TRBJ2-7; V: TRBV27; D: .; size: .
CDR3: CASSVSISGSIDEQYF; DNA: TGTGCCAGCAGCGTTAGCATTAGCGGGAGTATCGACGAGCAGTACTTC; J: TRBJ2-7; V: TRBV9; D: TRBD2; size: few
CDR3: CASSPPRTGEETQYF; DNA: TGTGCCAGCAGTCCCCCAAGGACAGGCGAAGAGACCCAGTACTTC; J: TRBJ2-5; V: TRBV25-1; D: TRBD1; size: few
CDR3: CSARPGTGMVSNYGYTF; DNA: TGCAGTGCTAGACCCGGGACAGGGATGGTTTCGAACTATGGCTACACCTTC; J: TRBJ1-2; V: TRBV20-1; D: TRBD1; size: few
CDR3: CSVPRLAGVAYEQYF; DNA: TGCAGTGTCCCTCGACTAGCGGGAGTTGCCTACGAGCAGTACTTC; J: TRBJ2-7; V: TRBV20-1; D: TRBD2; size: .
CDR3: CSVDVRPGNGYTF; DNA: TGCAGCGTTGATGTCAGGCCGGGGAATGGCTACACCTTC; J: TRBJ1-2; V: TRBV29-1; D: .; size: .
CDR3: CSARPTPGQSQEKLFF; DNA: TGCAGTGCTAGACCCACCCCGGGACAGTCTCAGGAAAAACTGTTTTTT; J: TRBJ1-4; V: TRBV20-1; D: TRBD1; size: .
CDR3: CTSRLGFHGYTF; DNA: TGTACCAGCAGGCTAGGATTTCACGGCTACACCTTC; J: TRBJ1-2; V: TRBV3-1; D: .; size: .
CDR3: CASSSRGRLLTEAFF; DNA: TGTGCCAGCAGCTCTCGTGGGAGGCTTTTAACTGAAGCTTTCTTT; J: TRBJ1-1; V: TRBV3-1; D: .; size: .
CDR3: CASSEASPYNEQFF; DNA: TGTGCCAGCAGTGAAGCGTCCCCCTACAATGAGCAGTTCTTC; J: TRBJ2-1; V: TRBV6-1; D: .; size: once
CDR3: CASSRGAHYTF; DNA: TGTGCCAGCAGTCGCGGGGCCCACTACACCTTC; J: TRBJ1-2; V: TRBV12-3/TRBV12-4; D: .; size: few
CDR3: CASSLPRGREKLFF; DNA: TGTGCCAGCAGTTTACCAAGGGGGAGGGAAAAACTGTTTTTT; J: TRBJ1-4; V: TRBV28; D: .; size: once
CDR3: CASSFPDHVSTDTQYF; DNA: TGCGCCAGCAGCTTTCCGGACCATGTTAGCACAGATACGCAGTATTTT; J: TRBJ2-3; V: TRBV5-1; D: .; size: few
CDR3: CASSQRSRAREQSF; DNA: TGCGCCAGCAGCCAGAGAAGCAGGGCTCGTGAGCAGTCCTTC; J: TRBJ2-1; V: TRBV4-1; D: .; size: .